These 20 T cell receptor beta chains share one sample of origin, sequenced in a study of CD8+ T cells in alopecia areata. Sequencing used cDNA as its template, made by extracting RNA and reverse transcribing it. Only in-frame clones appear in the TCRdb table, and some are missing; sequencing was by immunoSEQ multiplex PCR. The repertoire holds 150,000 to 200,000 clones, approximately 67% seen once, with about 1.3% in the top ten. Treatment specified: oral pan-JAK inhibitor, 5-10 mg twice daily. The sample was CD4+ T cells sorted from blood, taken around week 50, from a patient treated with tofacitinib. These receptors originate from a human donor with alopecia areata.

This clone was picked up one time. This chain connects TRBV30 to TRBJ1-2; D is perhaps TRBD1 (6 bases). The germline V gene has CDR1 GTSNPN and CDR2 SVGIG (reference sequence). Trimming left V 0 bases short and J 10 bases short, with 15 bases between. The CDR3 has 13 amino acids. The DNA of the CDR3 is TGTGCCTGGAGTGTACAAGGGGGTTCGCCCTACACCTTC. Translated, it gives CAWSVQGGSPYTF.

The chain uses TRBV29-1 and TRBJ1-2, with 9 positions matching TRBD1. The trim removed 5 bases at V and 8 bases at J, leaving 9 bases unmatched. Germline-derived CDR1 and CDR2 are SQVTM and ANQGSEA. This CDR3 contains 13 residues. The CDR3 loop is CSVLSWTGDGYTF. The CDR3 bases are TGCAGCGTTTTATCCTGGACAGGGGACGGCTACACCTTC. Based on the CDR3 plus reference TRBV29-1 and TRBJ1-2, the full variable domain is SAVISQKPSRDICQRGTSLTIQCQVDSQVTMMFWYRQQPGQSLTLIATANQGSEATYESGFVIDKFPISRPNLTFSTLTVSNMSPEDSSIYLCSVLSWTGDGYTFGSGTRLTVV.

This clone came up a few times. The chain employs TRBV7-2 and TRBJ2-7; 11 nucleotides agree with TRBD1. The CDR3 runs 16 residues. The germline CDR1 and CDR2 sequences are SGHTA and FQGNSA. V was clipped by 6 bases and J by 5 bases; unmatched bases: 12. Here the CDR3 DNA reads TGTGCCAGCAGGGCCCCCTCCGGGACAGGGGGGGACGAGCAGTACTTC. Encoded protein: CASRAPSGTGGDEQYF.

The chain links TRBV10-3 to TRBJ1-2; D not resolved. Trimming pared 2 bases from V and 8 bases from J, leaving 9 bases between. The germline gives CDR1 ENHRY, CDR2 SYGVKD. The CDR3 totals 12 residues. CDR3 bases: TGTGCCATCAGTGAGGAATGGGAAGGCTACACCTTC. Translated, it gives CAISEEWEGYTF.

On this clone: This sample also contains other DNA sequences that code for the same CDR3. The gene calls are TRBV29-1 and TRBJ1-4; D unclear. This CDR3 has 12 residues. The ends were cut back, 3 bases at V and 4 bases at J, with 6 bases in the middle. Germline CDR1 and CDR2: SQVTM and ANQGSEA. The CDR3 DNA is TGCAGCGTTGAGGGGTTTAATGAAAAACTGTTTTTT. It translates to CSVEGFNEKLFF.

The V gene is TRBV5-1, the J gene TRBJ1-5; no firm D call. Deletions cut 0 bases from V and 0 bases from J, with 4 bases between. Germline lookup yields CDR1 SGHRS and CDR2 YFSETQ. This CDR3 has 14 residues. CDR3 in amino acids: CASSLDHSNQPQHF. CDR3 coding DNA: TGCGCCAGCAGCTTGGACCATAGCAATCAGCCCCAGCATTTT.

The gene calls are TRBV9 and TRBJ2-5; D is possibly TRBD1 (5 bases). V lost 0 bases, J lost 1 base, and 19 bases lay in between. Germline CDR1 SGDLS, CDR2 YYNGEE. The CDR3 sequence is 18 residues long. This CDR3 reads CASSVAILGQGSQETQYF. As DNA, the CDR3 is TGTGCCAGCAGCGTAGCTATACTGGGGCAGGGCAGCCAAGAGACCCAGTACTTC.

This clone appeared a few times. The chain employs TRBV29-1 and TRBJ2-3, with 7 bases lining up with TRBD2. Trimming removed 3 bases from V and 4 bases from J; junction bases left unmatched: 7. The CDR3 length is 14 residues. Looked up from germline, CDR1 is SQVTM and CDR2 is ANQGSEA. In DNA form, the CDR3 reads TGCAGCGTTGACCGGGGGGATAGTTCAGATACGCAGTATTTT. Amino acids: CSVDRGDSSDTQYF.

The chain links TRBV5-6 to TRBJ2-1; TRBD2 matches 11 bases. This CDR3 region has 16 residues. Germline V lookup: CDR1 SGHDT, CDR2 YYEEEE. The ends lost 4 bases at V and 1 base at J; junction bases unmatched: 4. For the CDR3, the DNA is TGTGCCAGCAGCACTAGCGGGGGCCCTTCCTACAATGAGCAGTTCTTC. It codes for CASSTSGGPSYNEQFF.

This clone was found a few times. This chain uses TRBV18 with TRBJ2-2; D perhaps matches TRBD1 (5 bases). CDR1 KGHSH and CDR2 LQKENI come from the germline V gene. V dropped 6 bases and J dropped 0 bases, with 14 bases sitting between them. This CDR3 has 16 amino acids. CDR3 in DNA: TGTGCCAGCTCTCTCACAGGCACAGCGAACACCGGGGAGCTGTTTTTT. It encodes CASSLTGTANTGELFF. The full variable domain, in which reference TRBV18 and TRBJ2-2 provide the parts outside the CDR3, is NAGVMQNPRHLVRRRGQEARLRCSPMKGHSHVYWYRQLPEEGLKFMVYLQKENIIDESGMPKERFSAEFPKEGPSILRIQQVVRGDSAAYFCASSLTGTANTGELFFGEGSRLTVL.

This clone has only one observation. This clone may be a read error of a much larger clone one base away. The CDR3 DNA sequence: TGTGCCAGCAGCTTAGGCTCTGGCTACACCTTC. Translation gives CASSLGSGYTF. The rearrangement links TRBV7-2 to TRBJ1-2; D not resolved. V was pared by 1 base and J by 7 bases, with 4 bases between. Germline assignment: CDR1 SGHTA and CDR2 FQGNSA. This CDR3 contains 11 residues.

V usage is TRBV30 and J usage is TRBJ1-1; 8 bases fit TRBD1. The CDR3 length is 13 residues. The germline gives CDR1 GTSNPN, CDR2 SVGIG (reference sequence). Trimming took 2 bases from V and 5 from J; bases not matched to a gene: 4. The CDR3, as DNA: TGTGCCTGGAGTCAGGACAGGGTAACTGAAGCTTTCTTT. It codes for CAWSQDRVTEAFF.

The chain has TRBV20-1 and TRBJ1-1; no definite D call. V was clipped by 0 bases and J by 10 bases, with 6 bases between them. The CDR3 covers 10 residues. CDR1 and CDR2 from the germline V gene are DFQATT and SNEGSKA (reference sequence). The DNA for the CDR3 is TGCAGTGCTAGAGACGGTGTAGCTTTCTTT. Translating it yields CSARDGVAFF.

The rearrangement uses TRBV4-3 and TRBJ1-6, with 9 bases lining up with TRBD1. CDR3 size: 18 residues. After removal of 0 bases from V and 4 bases from J, the junction contained 7 bases not matched to a gene. Germline V gene lookup returns CDR1 LGHNA and CDR2 YSLEER. In DNA form, the CDR3 reads TGCGCCAGCAGCCAAGATCTACAGGGGGCGTCTTATAATTCACCCCTCCACTTT. Translated, it gives CASSQDLQGASYNSPLHF.

The chain is built from TRBV14 and TRBJ1-1; the D is unclear. The ends were cut back, 2 bases at V and 5 bases at J, with 9 bases in the middle. This CDR3 is 13 amino acids long. Germline V gene sequence: CDR1 SGHDN, CDR2 FVKESK. In nucleotides, the CDR3 is TGTGCCAGCAGCCAACGTCTTACTACTGAAGCTTTCTTT. Amino acids: CASSQRLTTEAFF.

There are a few counts of this clone. The chain couples TRBV2 to TRBJ2-1, with a tentative D call TRBD2 (5 bases). V lost 9 bases and J 9 bases, leaving 12 bases between the germline ends. CDR3 length: 11 residues. From germline, CDR1 is SNHLY and CDR2 FYNNEI. Here the CDR3 DNA reads TGTGCCAGTATAGGGCGGGCTGAGCAGTTCTTC. Translation: CASIGRAEQFF.

The CDR3 loop reads CATSTDSGSNQPQHF. The CDR3 bases are TGTGCCACCAGCACAGACTCGGGAAGCAATCAGCCCCAGCATTTT. The chain is built from TRBV15 and TRBJ1-5; D unclear. Looked up from germline, CDR1 is LNHNV and CDR2 is YYDKDF (reference sequence). V lost 4 bases and J lost 1, with 11 bases in between. The CDR3 is made up of 15 amino acids.

The V call is TRBV7-2, the J call TRBJ2-1, with D perhaps TRBD1 (5 bases). CDR1 SGHTA and CDR2 FQGNSA come from the germline V gene. V gave up 6 bases and J gave up 2 bases, with 17 bases separating them. This CDR3 contains 16 residues. The CDR3 DNA is TGTGCCAGCAGTCAGGGTGTGCGCTGGACCTACAATGAGCAGTTCTTC. It yields the protein CASSQGVRWTYNEQFF.

V usage is TRBV15 and J usage is TRBJ1-1; D is ambiguous. Germline loops: CDR1 LNHNV, CDR2 YYDKDF (reference sequence). The CDR3 consists of 17 residues. Trimming took off 7 bases at V and 0 bases at J, with 21 bases between the two ends. The CDR3 loop is CATTPTGGVKMNTEAFF. CDR3 DNA: TGTGCCACCACCCCCACGGGCGGGGTAAAGATGAACACTGAAGCTTTCTTT.

The rearrangement links TRBV4-3 to TRBJ1-6; D not resolved. Germline lookup yields CDR1 LGHNA and CDR2 YSLEER. The V and J ends lost 0 bases and 7 bases respectively, with 10 bases between them. This CDR3 is 15 amino acids long. This chain's CDR3 is CASSQDLVVNSPLHF. CDR3 bases: TGCGCCAGCAGCCAAGATCTGGTCGTAAATTCACCCCTCCACTTT.